This T cell receptor (beta chain) is from a study of regulatory T cells in long-lasting Graves disease. This clonotype was counted only a few times. Antigen: not known. Notes on the study in general: Persistent disease favored TRBV28, TRBJ1-2 and TRBJ2-5.

Both iRepertoire HTBI primers and Arm-PCR of CDR3 regions were used to build the TCR beta libraries. Using its own MiXCR run on the multiplex PCR reads, TCRdb lists one record per CDR3 protein. The sample holds 400,000 to 500,000 distinct CDR3 sequences, roughly 15% seen once. Time point in this sample: newly diagnosed GD, antithyroid drugs for less than 3 months. Researchers made the TCR library from RNA that was extracted from PBMCs. V shed 8 bases and J shed 2 bases, with 7 bases lying between them. Germline V CDR1 and CDR2: SQVTM, ANQGSEA. The CDR3 extends over 11 amino acids. The same sample was also studied in work on T cells in Graves' hyperthyroidism and ophthalmopathy.

This sequence originates from a woman aged 30 to 39 with Graves disease. This specimen was peripheral blood mononuclear cells (PBMCs), taken at new diagnosis, from a patient treated with antithyroid drugs. The V call is TRBV29-1, the J call TRBJ1-3; D remains ambiguous. The CDR3 DNA reads as TGCAGCTATTTTACTGGAAACACCATATATTTT. The encoded protein is CSYFTGNTIYF.